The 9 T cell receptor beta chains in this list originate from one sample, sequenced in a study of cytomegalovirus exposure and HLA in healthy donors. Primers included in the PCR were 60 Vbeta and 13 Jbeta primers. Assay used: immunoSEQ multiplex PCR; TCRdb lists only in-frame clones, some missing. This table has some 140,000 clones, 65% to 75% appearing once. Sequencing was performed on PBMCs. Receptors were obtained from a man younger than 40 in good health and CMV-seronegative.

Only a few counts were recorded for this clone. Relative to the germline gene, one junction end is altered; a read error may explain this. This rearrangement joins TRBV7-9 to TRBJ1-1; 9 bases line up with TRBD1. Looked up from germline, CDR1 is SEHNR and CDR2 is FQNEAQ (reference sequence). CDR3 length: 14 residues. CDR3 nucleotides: TGTTCCAGCAGCTCCCACAGGGGGCAATCTGAAGCTTTCTTT. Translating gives CSSSSHRGQSEAFF.

The chain's CDR3 is CASSQGPSGGLYEQYF. CDR3 coding DNA: TGTGCCAGCAGCCAAGGCCCCAGCGGGGGGCTCTACGAGCAGTACTTC. This sequence joins TRBV14 and TRBJ2-7; TRBD2 matches 9 bases. The CDR3 loop spans 16 amino acids. The trim removed 1 base at V and 3 bases at J, leaving 7 bases unmatched. In germline, CDR1 is SGHDN, CDR2 FVKESK. The full variable domain, with the rest looked up from reference TRBV14 and TRBJ2-7, is EAGVTQFPSHSVIEKGQTVTLRCDPISGHDNLYWYRRVMGKEIKFLLHFVKESKQDESGMPNNRFLAERTGGTYSTLKVQPAELEDSGVYFCASSQGPSGGLYEQYFGPGTRLTVT.

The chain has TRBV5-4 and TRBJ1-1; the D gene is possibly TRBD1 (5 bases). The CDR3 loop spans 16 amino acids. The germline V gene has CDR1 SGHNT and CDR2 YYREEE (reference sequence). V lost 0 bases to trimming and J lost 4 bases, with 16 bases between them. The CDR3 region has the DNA TGTGCCAGCAGCTTGGAAGTAGCGACCGGGGGCACTGAAGCTTTCTTT. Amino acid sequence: CASSLEVATGGTEAFF.

The DNA of the CDR3 is TGTGCCAGTAGTATCGCGTCGGGGGTTTTTAGCGTGGACACTGAAGCTTTCTTT. This translates into CASSIASGVFSVDTEAFF. This sequence joins TRBV19 and TRBJ1-1, with D possibly being TRBD1 (5 bases). CDR3 length: 18 residues. With 3 bases removed from V and 3 bases from J, the gap between germline ends came to 23 bases. Germline CDR1 LNHDA, CDR2 SQIVND (reference sequence).

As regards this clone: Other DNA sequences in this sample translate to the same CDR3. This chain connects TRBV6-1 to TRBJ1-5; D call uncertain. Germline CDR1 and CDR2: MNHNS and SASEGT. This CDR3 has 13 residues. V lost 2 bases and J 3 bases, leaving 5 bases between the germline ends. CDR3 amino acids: CASSELANQPQHF. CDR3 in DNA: TGTGCCAGCAGTGAACTGGCCAATCAGCCCCAGCATTTT.

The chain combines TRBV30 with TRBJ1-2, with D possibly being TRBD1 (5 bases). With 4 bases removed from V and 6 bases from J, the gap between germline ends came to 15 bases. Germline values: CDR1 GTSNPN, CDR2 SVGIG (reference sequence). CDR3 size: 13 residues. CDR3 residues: CAWMGRWGNGYTF. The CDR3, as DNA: TGTGCCTGGATGGGAAGGTGGGGCAATGGCTACACCTTC.

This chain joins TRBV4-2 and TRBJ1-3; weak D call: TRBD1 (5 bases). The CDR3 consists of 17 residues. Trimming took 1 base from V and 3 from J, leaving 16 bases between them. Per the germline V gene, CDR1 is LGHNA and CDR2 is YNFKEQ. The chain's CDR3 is CASSQGSSRAGGNTIYF. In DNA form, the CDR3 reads TGTGCCAGCAGCCAAGGCTCTTCCAGGGCTGGTGGAAACACCATATATTTT.

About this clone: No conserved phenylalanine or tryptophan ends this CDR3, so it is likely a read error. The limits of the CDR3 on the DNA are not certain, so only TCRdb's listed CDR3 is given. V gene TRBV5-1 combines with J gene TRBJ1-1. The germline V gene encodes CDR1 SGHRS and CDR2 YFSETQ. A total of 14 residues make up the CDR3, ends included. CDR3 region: CASSLAPGESSTGV.

CDR3 protein: CAWSVSGGVNTQYF. The DNA of the CDR3 is TGTGCCTGGAGTGTTAGCGGGGGGGTGAATACGCAGTATTTT. The J gene is TRBJ2-3, the V gene TRBV30; TRBD2 matches 11 bases. Trimming removed 0 bases from V and 7 bases from J; junction bases left unmatched: 3. CDR1 and CDR2 from the germline V gene are GTSNPN and SVGIG (reference sequence). The CDR3 consists of 14 residues.